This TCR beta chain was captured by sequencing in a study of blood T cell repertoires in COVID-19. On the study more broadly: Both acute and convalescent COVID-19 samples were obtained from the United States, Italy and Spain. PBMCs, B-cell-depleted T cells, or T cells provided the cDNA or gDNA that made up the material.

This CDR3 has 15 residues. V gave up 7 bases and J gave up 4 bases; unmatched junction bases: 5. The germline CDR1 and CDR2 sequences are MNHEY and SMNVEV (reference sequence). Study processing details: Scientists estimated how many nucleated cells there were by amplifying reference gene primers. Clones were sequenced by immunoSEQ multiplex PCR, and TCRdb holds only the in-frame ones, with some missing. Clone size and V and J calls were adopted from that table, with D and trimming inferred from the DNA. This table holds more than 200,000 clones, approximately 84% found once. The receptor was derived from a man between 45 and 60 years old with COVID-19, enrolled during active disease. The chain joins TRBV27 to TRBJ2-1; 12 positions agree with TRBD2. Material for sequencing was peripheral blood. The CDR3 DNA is TGTGCCAGCACCGAGACTAGCGGGAGTTACAATGAGCAGTTCTTC. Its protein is CASTETSGSYNEQFF.